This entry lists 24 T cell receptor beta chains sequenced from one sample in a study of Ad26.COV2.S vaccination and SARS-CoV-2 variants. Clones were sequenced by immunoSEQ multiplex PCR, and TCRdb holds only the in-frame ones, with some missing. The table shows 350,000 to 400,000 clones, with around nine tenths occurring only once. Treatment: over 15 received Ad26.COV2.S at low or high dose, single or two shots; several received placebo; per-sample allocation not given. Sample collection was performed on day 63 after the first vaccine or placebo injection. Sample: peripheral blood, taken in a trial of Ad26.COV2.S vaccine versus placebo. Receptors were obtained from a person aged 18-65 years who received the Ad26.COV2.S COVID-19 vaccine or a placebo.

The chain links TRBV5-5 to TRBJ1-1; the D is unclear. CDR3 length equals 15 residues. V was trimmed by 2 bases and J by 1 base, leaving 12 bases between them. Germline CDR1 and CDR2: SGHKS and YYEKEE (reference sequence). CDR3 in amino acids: CASSFHPLGNTEAFF. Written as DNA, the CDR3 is TGTGCCAGCAGCTTCCACCCCCTCGGGAACACTGAAGCTTTCTTT.

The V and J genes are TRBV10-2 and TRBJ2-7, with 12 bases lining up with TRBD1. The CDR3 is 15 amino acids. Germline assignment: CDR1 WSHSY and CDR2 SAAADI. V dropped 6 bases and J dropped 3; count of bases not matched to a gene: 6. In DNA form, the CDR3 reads TGCGCCAGCAGGGCCGGGACAGGGGGCTTCTACGAGCAGTACTTC. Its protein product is CASRAGTGGFYEQYF.

The CDR3 loop is CASSIDGQDGASGNTIYF. DNA of the CDR3: TGTGCCAGTAGTATAGACGGACAGGATGGGGCCTCTGGAAACACCATATATTTT. The chain links TRBV19 to TRBJ1-3, with TRBD1 matching over 7 bases. Per the germline V gene, CDR1 is LNHDA and CDR2 is SQIVND (reference sequence). J lost 0 bases, V lost 0 bases, and 8 bases had no gene match. The CDR3 spans 18 residues.

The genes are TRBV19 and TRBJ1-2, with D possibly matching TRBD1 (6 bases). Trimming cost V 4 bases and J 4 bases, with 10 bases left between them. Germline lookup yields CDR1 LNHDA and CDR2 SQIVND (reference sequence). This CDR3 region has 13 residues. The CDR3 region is CASSTGQLYGYTF. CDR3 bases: TGTGCCAGTAGTACCGGACAGCTCTATGGCTACACCTTC.

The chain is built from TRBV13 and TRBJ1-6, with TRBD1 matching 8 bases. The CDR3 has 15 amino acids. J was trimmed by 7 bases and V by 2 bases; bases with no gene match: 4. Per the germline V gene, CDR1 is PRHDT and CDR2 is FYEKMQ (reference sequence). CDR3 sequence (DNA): TGTGCCAGCAGCTTAAGCAGGGGGCCCAATTCACCCCTCCACTTT. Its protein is CASSLSRGPNSPLHF.

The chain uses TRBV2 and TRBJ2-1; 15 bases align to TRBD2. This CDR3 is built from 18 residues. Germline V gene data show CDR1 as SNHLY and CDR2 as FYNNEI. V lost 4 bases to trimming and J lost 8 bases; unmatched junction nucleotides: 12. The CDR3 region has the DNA TGTGCCAGCAGTGGGTTCGGGACTAGCGGGGGGCCAGTTGATGAGCAGTTCTTC. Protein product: CASSGFGTSGGPVDEQFF.

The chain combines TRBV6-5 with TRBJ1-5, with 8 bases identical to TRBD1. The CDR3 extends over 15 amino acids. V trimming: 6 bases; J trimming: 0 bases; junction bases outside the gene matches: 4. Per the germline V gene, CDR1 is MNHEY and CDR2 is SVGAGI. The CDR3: CASRQGQGSNQPQHF. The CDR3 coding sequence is TGTGCCAGCAGACAAGGACAGGGTAGCAATCAGCCCCAGCATTTT.

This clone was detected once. This chain's CDR3 is CASSWDPGSYEQYF. Written as DNA, the CDR3 is TGTGCCAGCAGCTGGGATCCAGGCTCCTACGAGCAGTACTTC. The chain has TRBV5-5 and TRBJ2-7, with unresolved D. Trimming shortened V by 3 bases and J by 0 bases, and 10 bases separated the two germline ends. There are 14 residues in the CDR3. CDR1 and CDR2 (germline): SGHKS, YYEKEE (reference sequence).

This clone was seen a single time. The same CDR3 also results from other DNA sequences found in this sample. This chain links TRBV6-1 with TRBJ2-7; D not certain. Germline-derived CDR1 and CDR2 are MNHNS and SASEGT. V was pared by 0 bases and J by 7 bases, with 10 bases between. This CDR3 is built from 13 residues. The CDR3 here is CASSEAGVGEQYF. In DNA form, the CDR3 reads TGTGCCAGCAGTGAAGCTGGGGTCGGGGAGCAGTACTTC.

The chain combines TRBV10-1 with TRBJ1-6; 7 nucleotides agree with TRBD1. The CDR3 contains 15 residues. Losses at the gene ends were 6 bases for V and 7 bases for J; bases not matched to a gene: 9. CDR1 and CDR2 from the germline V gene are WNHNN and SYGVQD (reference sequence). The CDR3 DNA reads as TGCGCCAGCAGCCTGGACAGGAGAGGGAATTCACCCCTCCACTTT. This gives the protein CASSLDRRGNSPLHF.

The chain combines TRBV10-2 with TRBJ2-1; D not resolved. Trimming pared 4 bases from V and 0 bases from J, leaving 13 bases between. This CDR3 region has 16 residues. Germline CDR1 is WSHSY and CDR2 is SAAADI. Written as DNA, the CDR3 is TGCGCCAGCAGTGTGATGAGGTCTCCCTCCTACAATGAGCAGTTCTTC. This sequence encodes CASSVMRSPSYNEQFF.

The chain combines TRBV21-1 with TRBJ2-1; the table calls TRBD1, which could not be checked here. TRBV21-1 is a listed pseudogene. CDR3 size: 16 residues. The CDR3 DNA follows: TGTGCCAGCAGCAAAATGTCGACAGGGGGCCACAATGAGCAGTTCTTC. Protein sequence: CASSKMSTGGHNEQFF.

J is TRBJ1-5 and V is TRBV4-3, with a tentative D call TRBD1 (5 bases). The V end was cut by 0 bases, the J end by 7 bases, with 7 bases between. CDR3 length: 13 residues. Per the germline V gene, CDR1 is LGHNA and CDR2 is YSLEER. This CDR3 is CASSQEGGQPQHF. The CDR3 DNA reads TGCGCCAGCAGCCAAGAGGGGGGACAGCCCCAGCATTTT.

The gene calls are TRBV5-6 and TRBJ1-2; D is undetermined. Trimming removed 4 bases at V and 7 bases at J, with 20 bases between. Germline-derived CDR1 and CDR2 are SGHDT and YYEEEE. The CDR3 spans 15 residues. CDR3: CASSLLVSGSGGYTF. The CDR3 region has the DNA TGTGCCAGCAGCCTCCTCGTGAGCGGGAGTGGTGGCTACACCTTC.

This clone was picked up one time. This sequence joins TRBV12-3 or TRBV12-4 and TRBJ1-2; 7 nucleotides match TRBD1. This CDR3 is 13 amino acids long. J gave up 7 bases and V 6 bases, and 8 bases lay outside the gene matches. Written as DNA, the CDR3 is TGTGCCAGCAGGCCCGACAGGGTTAGTGGCTACACCTTC. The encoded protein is CASRPDRVSGYTF.

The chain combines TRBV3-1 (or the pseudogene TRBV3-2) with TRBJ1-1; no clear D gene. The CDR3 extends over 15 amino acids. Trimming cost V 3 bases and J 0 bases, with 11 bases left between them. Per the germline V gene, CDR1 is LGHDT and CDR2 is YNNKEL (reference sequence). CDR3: CASSQGLTMNTEAFF. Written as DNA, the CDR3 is TGTGCCAGCAGCCAGGGGTTAACTATGAACACTGAAGCTTTCTTT.

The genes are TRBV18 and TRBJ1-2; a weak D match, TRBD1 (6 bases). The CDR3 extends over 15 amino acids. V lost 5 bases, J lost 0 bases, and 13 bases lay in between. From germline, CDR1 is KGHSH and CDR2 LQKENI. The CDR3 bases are TGTGCCAGCTCATCGTCCGGGACAACTAACTATGGCTACACCTTC. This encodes CASSSSGTTNYGYTF.

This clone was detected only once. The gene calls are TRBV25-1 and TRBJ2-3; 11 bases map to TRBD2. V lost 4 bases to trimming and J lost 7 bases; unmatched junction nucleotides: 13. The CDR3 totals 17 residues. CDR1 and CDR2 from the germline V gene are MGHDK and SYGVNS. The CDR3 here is CASSAPPLAGGPYTQYF. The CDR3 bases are TGTGCCAGCAGTGCCCCTCCGCTAGCGGGGGGCCCCTATACGCAGTATTTT. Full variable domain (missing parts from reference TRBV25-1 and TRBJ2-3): EADIYQTPRYLVIGTGKKITLECSQTMGHDKMYWYQQDPGMELHLIHYSYGVNSTEKGDLSSESTVSRIRTEHFPLTLESARPSHTSQYLCASSAPPLAGGPYTQYFGPGTRLTVL.

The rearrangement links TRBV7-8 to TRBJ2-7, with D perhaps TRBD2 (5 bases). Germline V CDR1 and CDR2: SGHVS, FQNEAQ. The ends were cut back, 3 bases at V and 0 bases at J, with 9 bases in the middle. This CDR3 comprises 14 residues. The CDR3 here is CASSLLGSSYEQYF. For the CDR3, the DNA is TGTGCCAGCAGCTTGTTGGGGAGCTCCTACGAGCAGTACTTC.

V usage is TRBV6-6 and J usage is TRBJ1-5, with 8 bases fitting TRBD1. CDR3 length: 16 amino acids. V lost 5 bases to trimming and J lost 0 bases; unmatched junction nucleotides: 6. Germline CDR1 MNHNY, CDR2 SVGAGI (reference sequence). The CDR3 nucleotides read TGTGCCAGCAGTCGACAGGGGCCTTATAGCAATCAGCCCCAGCATTTT. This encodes CASSRQGPYSNQPQHF.

The CDR3 spells CASSEYENEQFF. The CDR3 coding sequence is TGTGCCAGCAGTGAATATGAGAATGAGCAGTTCTTC. This chain connects TRBV25-1 to TRBJ2-1; D is undetermined. The ends were cut back, 0 bases at V and 7 bases at J, with 4 bases in the middle. This CDR3 contains 12 residues. Germline lookup yields CDR1 MGHDK and CDR2 SYGVNS.

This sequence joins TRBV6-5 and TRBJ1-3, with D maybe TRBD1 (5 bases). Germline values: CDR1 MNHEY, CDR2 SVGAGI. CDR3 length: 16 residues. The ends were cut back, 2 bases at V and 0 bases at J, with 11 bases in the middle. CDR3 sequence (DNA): TGTGCCAGCAGTTACAGTCACGGGGCCTCTGGAAACACCATATATTTT. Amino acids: CASSYSHGASGNTIYF.

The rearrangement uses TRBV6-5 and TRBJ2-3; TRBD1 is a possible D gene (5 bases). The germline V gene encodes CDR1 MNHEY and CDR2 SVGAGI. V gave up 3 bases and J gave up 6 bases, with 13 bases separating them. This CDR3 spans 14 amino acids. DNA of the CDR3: TGTGCCAGCAGTTATTCCAGGGTTTCGGATACGCAGTATTTT. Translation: CASSYSRVSDTQYF.

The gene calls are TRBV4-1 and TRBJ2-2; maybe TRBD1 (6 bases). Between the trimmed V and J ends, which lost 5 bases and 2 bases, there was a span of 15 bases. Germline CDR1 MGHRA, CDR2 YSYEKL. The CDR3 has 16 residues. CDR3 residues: CASSSDRIKNTGELFF. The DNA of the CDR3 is TGCGCCAGCAGCTCAGACAGGATCAAAAACACCGGGGAGCTGTTTTTT.